Listed below are T cell receptor beta chains from one sample, sequenced in a study of response to subunit inactivated influenza vaccine. TCRdb reprocessed the RT-PCR reads with MiXCR, giving one entry per CDR3 protein. Of hundreds of thousands of distinct CDR3 sequences in the sample, 11% were seen once. The same specimen was also included in a second study, on T cells expressing NK-cell markers.

The sequencing here drew on PBMCs from blood, taken on the day of vaccination. The receptor set was obtained from a man between 45 and 60 years old who received an inactivated influenza vaccine. CDR3s include the opening cysteine and the closing phenylalanine or tryptophan. A D gene is named only where the DNA matches it firmly. Clone size is not always given. Where it is, it says once, few, many or a class for expanded clones.

j_gene: TRBJ2-1
abundance: few
v_gene: TRBV29-1
d_gene: .
CDR3aa: CSVENRRSGNEQFF
CDR3nt: TGCAGCGTTGAAAATCGGCGGAGTGGCAATGAGCAGTTCTTC

j_gene: TRBJ1-5
abundance: .
v_gene: TRBV18
d_gene: .
CDR3aa: CASSPTPGATNQPQHF
CDR3nt: TGTGCCAGCTCACCTACCCCAGGGGCGACCAATCAGCCCCAGCATTTT

j_gene: TRBJ2-3
abundance: few
v_gene: TRBV7-2
d_gene: TRBD2
CDR3aa: CASSTTSGGYTDTQYF
CDR3nt: TGTGCCAGCAGCACCACTAGCGGGGGGTACACAGATACGCAGTATTTT

j_gene: TRBJ2-1
abundance: .
v_gene: TRBV20-1
d_gene: .
CDR3aa: CSAVSVEQFF
CDR3nt: TGCAGTGCTGTGTCCGTTGAGCAGTTCTTC

j_gene: TRBJ1-2
abundance: few
v_gene: TRBV7-9
d_gene: TRBD1
CDR3aa: CASTLGQGLDYGYTF
CDR3nt: TGTGCCAGCACCCTCGGACAGGGCTTGGACTATGGCTACACCTTC

j_gene: TRBJ2-1
abundance: many
v_gene: TRBV5-1
d_gene: TRBD1
CDR3aa: CASSPRDRVYNEQFF
CDR3nt: TGCGCCAGCAGCCCCCGGGACAGGGTCTACAATGAGCAGTTCTTC

j_gene: TRBJ2-1
abundance: many
v_gene: TRBV11-3
d_gene: TRBD2
CDR3aa: CASSLDRQRENEQFF
CDR3nt: TGTGCCAGCAGCTTAGATCGGCAGCGGGAGAACGAGCAGTTCTTC

j_gene: TRBJ1-6
abundance: many
v_gene: TRBV5-1
d_gene: .
CDR3aa: CASSLDRGARGSPLHF
CDR3nt: TGCGCCAGCAGCTTGGACCGGGGGGCGAGAGGTTCACCCCTCCACTTT

j_gene: TRBJ2-1
abundance: few
v_gene: TRBV12-3/TRBV12-4
d_gene: .
CDR3aa: CASSLARSVGNEQFF
CDR3nt: TGTGCCAGCAGTTTAGCCAGGAGCGTTGGGAATGAGCAGTTCTTC

j_gene: TRBJ2-5
abundance: .
v_gene: TRBV24-1
d_gene: .
CDR3aa: CATSDPDGQETQYF
CDR3nt: TGTGCCACCAGTGACCCGGACGGCCAAGAGACCCAGTACTTC

j_gene: TRBJ2-7
abundance: .
v_gene: TRBV29-1
d_gene: TRBD2
CDR3aa: CSVPGGSSYEQYF
CDR3nt: TGCAGCGTTCCGGGGGGGAGCTCCTACGAGCAGTACTTC

j_gene: TRBJ2-1
abundance: many
v_gene: TRBV12-3/TRBV12-4
d_gene: TRBD1
CDR3aa: CASSPGQGSSYNEQFF
CDR3nt: TGTGCCAGCAGTCCCGGACAGGGTAGCTCCTACAATGAGCAGTTCTTC

j_gene: TRBJ1-2
abundance: .
v_gene: TRBV12-3/TRBV12-4
d_gene: .
CDR3aa: CASTLGTSGYGYTF
CDR3nt: TGTGCCAGCACCTTAGGGACATCGGGCTATGGCTACACCTTC

j_gene: TRBJ1-2
abundance: .
v_gene: TRBV12-5
d_gene: TRBD1
CDR3aa: CASGLAGQGYDGYTF
CDR3nt: TGTGCTAGTGGTTTGGCAGGACAGGGATATGATGGCTACACCTTC

j_gene: TRBJ2-1
abundance: many
v_gene: TRBV5-1
d_gene: .
CDR3aa: CASSPLLSGPYNEQFF
CDR3nt: TGCGCCAGCAGCCCTCTCCTTTCGGGACCCTACAATGAGCAGTTCTTC

j_gene: TRBJ1-1
abundance: .
v_gene: TRBV29-1
d_gene: .
CDR3aa: CSVAQVMNTEAFF
CDR3nt: TGCAGCGTTGCACAGGTCATGAACACTGAAGCTTTCTTT

j_gene: TRBJ1-5
abundance: few
v_gene: TRBV29-1
d_gene: TRBD1
CDR3aa: CSVGTVSNQPQHF
CDR3nt: TGCAGCGTGGGGACAGTTAGCAATCAGCCCCAGCATTTT

j_gene: TRBJ2-3
abundance: .
v_gene: TRBV4-1
d_gene: .
CDR3aa: CASSQGTGLTSTDTQYF
CDR3nt: TGCGCCAGCAGCCAAGGCACAGGGCTCACTAGCACAGATACGCAGTATTTT

j_gene: TRBJ2-1
abundance: few
v_gene: TRBV24-1
d_gene: .
CDR3aa: CATSDRARPYNEQFF
CDR3nt: TGTGCCACCAGTGATAGGGCGCGGCCCTACAATGAGCAGTTCTTC

j_gene: TRBJ2-4
abundance: .
v_gene: TRBV28
d_gene: TRBD2
CDR3aa: CASSFGGGGAENIQYF
CDR3nt: TGTGCCAGCAGTTTCGGCGGCGGGGGGGCCGAAAACATTCAGTACTTC

j_gene: TRBJ2-5
abundance: .
v_gene: TRBV2
d_gene: .
CDR3aa: CASSGSILETQYF
CDR3nt: TGTGCCAGCAGCGGGTCAATACTGGAGACCCAGTACTTC

j_gene: TRBJ1-1
abundance: few
v_gene: TRBV7-9
d_gene: .
CDR3aa: CASSLGVGTDTEAFF
CDR3nt: TGTGCCAGCAGCTTGGGGGTGGGGACGGACACTGAAGCTTTCTTT

j_gene: TRBJ2-6
abundance: .
v_gene: TRBV4-3
d_gene: .
CDR3aa: CASSQDPSVYSGANVLTF
CDR3nt: TGCGCCAGCAGCCAAGATCCCTCAGTTTACTCTGGGGCCAACGTCCTGACTTTC

j_gene: TRBJ1-5
abundance: .
v_gene: TRBV19
d_gene: .
CDR3aa: CASSSRGKVRNQPQHF
CDR3nt: TGTGCCAGTAGTAGCCGGGGTAAGGTACGCAATCAGCCCCAGCATTTT

j_gene: TRBJ2-7
abundance: many
v_gene: TRBV6-2/TRBV6-3
d_gene: .
CDR3aa: CASSYSVYEQYF
CDR3nt: TGTGCCAGCAGTTACTCGGTCTACGAGCAGTACTTC

j_gene: TRBJ1-1
abundance: .
v_gene: TRBV20-1
d_gene: .
CDR3aa: CSASREAFF
CDR3nt: TGCAGTGCTAGTCGGGAAGCTTTCTTT

j_gene: TRBJ2-1
abundance: few
v_gene: TRBV5-4
d_gene: TRBD1
CDR3aa: CASRQGGRHEQFF
CDR3nt: TGTGCCAGCAGACAGGGGGGACGGCATGAGCAGTTCTTC

j_gene: TRBJ2-2
abundance: .
v_gene: TRBV12-3/TRBV12-4
d_gene: .
CDR3aa: CASTRGGENTGELFF
CDR3nt: TGTGCCAGCACCAGGGGCGGGGAGAACACCGGGGAGCTGTTTTTT

j_gene: TRBJ2-7
abundance: .
v_gene: TRBV28
d_gene: TRBD2
CDR3aa: CASSRGVYEQYF
CDR3nt: TGTGCCAGCAGCCGGGGGGTCTACGAGCAGTACTTC

j_gene: TRBJ1-1
abundance: .
v_gene: TRBV7-9
d_gene: .
CDR3aa: CASTYDPPREAFF
CDR3nt: TGTGCCAGCACCTACGATCCTCCCCGGGAAGCTTTCTTT

j_gene: TRBJ2-2
abundance: many
v_gene: TRBV9
d_gene: .
CDR3aa: CASSVASGELFF
CDR3nt: TGTGCCAGCAGCGTAGCGTCCGGGGAGCTGTTTTTT

j_gene: TRBJ2-5
abundance: .
v_gene: TRBV10-3
d_gene: .
CDR3aa: CAISSGNRETQYF
CDR3nt: TGTGCCATCAGTTCCGGGAACCGGGAGACCCAGTACTTC

j_gene: TRBJ1-1
abundance: few
v_gene: TRBV27
d_gene: TRBD1
CDR3aa: CASSPYRSGQGNTEAFF
CDR3nt: TGTGCCAGCAGTCCGTACAGATCGGGACAGGGAAACACTGAAGCTTTCTTT

j_gene: TRBJ2-1
abundance: few
v_gene: TRBV28
d_gene: .
CDR3aa: CASSFERASSYNEQFF
CDR3nt: TGTGCCAGCAGTTTTGAGAGGGCTAGCTCCTACAATGAGCAGTTCTTC

j_gene: TRBJ1-1
abundance: few
v_gene: TRBV12-3/TRBV12-4
d_gene: TRBD1
CDR3aa: CASIRGLGNTEAFF
CDR3nt: TGTGCCAGTATCAGGGGGCTGGGGAACACTGAAGCTTTCTTT

j_gene: TRBJ1-1
abundance: many
v_gene: TRBV5-5
d_gene: .
CDR3aa: CASSHPGRVNTEAFF
CDR3nt: TGTGCCAGCAGCCATCCGGGACGGGTTAACACTGAAGCTTTCTTT

j_gene: TRBJ1-4
abundance: few
v_gene: TRBV28
d_gene: .
CDR3aa: CAAGAEKLFF
CDR3nt: TGTGCGGCGGGGGCTGAAAAACTGTTTTTT

j_gene: TRBJ2-3
abundance: many
v_gene: TRBV27
d_gene: TRBD2
CDR3aa: CASSEVAGSTDTQYF
CDR3nt: TGTGCCAGCAGTGAGGTAGCGGGGAGTACAGATACGCAGTATTTT

j_gene: TRBJ2-7
abundance: .
v_gene: TRBV5-1
d_gene: .
CDR3aa: CASSWTGTEYEQYF
CDR3nt: TGCGCCAGCAGCTGGACCGGGACGGAATACGAGCAGTACTTC

j_gene: TRBJ1-5
abundance: many
v_gene: TRBV29-1
d_gene: TRBD1
CDR3aa: CSVGQGGNQPQHF
CDR3nt: TGCAGCGTAGGACAGGGGGGCAATCAGCCCCAGCATTTT

j_gene: TRBJ2-7
abundance: .
v_gene: TRBV29-1
d_gene: TRBD2
CDR3aa: CSVEETSASYEQYF
CDR3nt: TGCAGCGTTGAAGAGACTAGCGCCTCCTACGAGCAGTACTTC

j_gene: TRBJ2-1
abundance: .
v_gene: TRBV5-1
d_gene: TRBD1
CDR3aa: CASRVGQGSYNEQFF
CDR3nt: TGCGCCAGCAGGGTGGGACAGGGTTCCTACAATGAGCAGTTCTTC

j_gene: TRBJ2-5
abundance: few
v_gene: TRBV5-6
d_gene: TRBD1
CDR3aa: CASSRQGLGQETQYF
CDR3nt: TGTGCCAGCAGCCGACAGGGGTTGGGCCAAGAGACCCAGTACTTC

j_gene: TRBJ2-7
abundance: many
v_gene: TRBV29-1
d_gene: TRBD2
CDR3aa: CSVELLAGGNYEQYF
CDR3nt: TGCAGCGTTGAATTGTTAGCGGGAGGGAACTACGAGCAGTACTTC

j_gene: TRBJ1-4
abundance: many
v_gene: TRBV7-6
d_gene: .
CDR3aa: CASRDASTNEKLFF
CDR3nt: TGTGCCAGCAGGGATGCGTCAACTAATGAAAAACTGTTTTTT

j_gene: TRBJ1-2
abundance: many
v_gene: TRBV10-3
d_gene: .
CDR3aa: CAISAGGARGYGYTF
CDR3nt: TGTGCCATCAGTGCTGGAGGGGCACGGGGCTATGGCTACACCTTC

j_gene: TRBJ2-1
abundance: few
v_gene: TRBV15
d_gene: TRBD1
CDR3aa: CATSAVSRDRGFF
CDR3nt: TGTGCCACCAGCGCGGTCTCCAGGGACAGGGGGTTCTTC

j_gene: TRBJ2-2
abundance: .
v_gene: TRBV14
d_gene: .
CDR3aa: CASSQHRGLGSGELFF
CDR3nt: TGTGCCAGCAGCCAGCATCGAGGCCTGGGCTCCGGGGAGCTGTTTTTT

j_gene: TRBJ2-5
abundance: few
v_gene: TRBV24-1
d_gene: .
CDR3aa: CATSDPRGDPQETQYF
CDR3nt: TGTGCCACCAGTGACCCAAGGGGGGATCCTCAAGAGACCCAGTACTTC

j_gene: TRBJ2-1
abundance: .
v_gene: TRBV20-1
d_gene: TRBD2
CDR3aa: CSGGLAGLGEQFF
CDR3nt: TGCAGTGGAGGACTAGCGGGGTTGGGTGAGCAGTTCTTC

j_gene: TRBJ2-5
abundance: few
v_gene: TRBV5-1
d_gene: .
CDR3aa: CASSLARAGEYQETQYF
CDR3nt: TGCGCCAGCAGCTTGGCCCGAGCAGGGGAGTACCAAGAGACCCAGTACTTC

j_gene: TRBJ2-5
abundance: few
v_gene: TRBV12-3/TRBV12-4
d_gene: .
CDR3aa: CASSGPGTETQYF
CDR3nt: TGTGCCAGCAGTGGCCCCGGGACGGAGACCCAGTACTTC

j_gene: TRBJ1-2
abundance: few
v_gene: TRBV6-2/TRBV6-3
d_gene: .
CDR3aa: CASSLSTIFNYGYTF
CDR3nt: TGTGCCAGCAGTTTATCGACCATTTTTAACTATGGCTACACCTTC